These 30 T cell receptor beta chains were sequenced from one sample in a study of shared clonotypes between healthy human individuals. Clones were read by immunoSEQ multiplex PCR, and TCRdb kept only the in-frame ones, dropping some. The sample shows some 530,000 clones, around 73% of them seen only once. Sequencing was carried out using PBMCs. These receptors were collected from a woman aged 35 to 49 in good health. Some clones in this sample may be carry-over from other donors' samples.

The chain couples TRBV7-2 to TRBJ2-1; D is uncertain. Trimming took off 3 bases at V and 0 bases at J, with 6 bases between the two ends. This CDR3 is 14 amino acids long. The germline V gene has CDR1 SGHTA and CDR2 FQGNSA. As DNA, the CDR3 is TGTGCCAGCAGCTTGACAAACTCCTACAATGAGCAGTTCTTC. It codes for CASSLTNSYNEQFF.

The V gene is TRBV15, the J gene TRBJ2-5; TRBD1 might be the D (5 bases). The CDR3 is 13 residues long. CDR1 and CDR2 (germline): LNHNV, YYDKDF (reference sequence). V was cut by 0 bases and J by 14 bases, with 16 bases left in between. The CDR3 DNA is TGTGCCACCAGCAGAGAGGCGACAGAGCAAACCTACTTC. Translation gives CATSREATEQTYF.

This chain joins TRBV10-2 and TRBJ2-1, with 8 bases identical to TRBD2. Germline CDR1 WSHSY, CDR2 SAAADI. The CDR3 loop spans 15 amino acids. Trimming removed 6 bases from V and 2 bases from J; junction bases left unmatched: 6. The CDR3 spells CASRALAAPYNEQFF. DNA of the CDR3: TGCGCCAGCAGGGCACTAGCGGCCCCCTACAATGAGCAGTTCTTC.

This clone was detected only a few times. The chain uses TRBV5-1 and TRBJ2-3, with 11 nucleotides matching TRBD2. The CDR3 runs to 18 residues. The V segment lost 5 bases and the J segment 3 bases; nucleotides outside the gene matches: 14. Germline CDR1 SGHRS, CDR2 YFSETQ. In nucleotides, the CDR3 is TGCGCCAGCAGGGAAACCTATTATATAGCGGGAGGGACAGATACGCAGTATTTT. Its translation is CASRETYYIAGGTDTQYF.

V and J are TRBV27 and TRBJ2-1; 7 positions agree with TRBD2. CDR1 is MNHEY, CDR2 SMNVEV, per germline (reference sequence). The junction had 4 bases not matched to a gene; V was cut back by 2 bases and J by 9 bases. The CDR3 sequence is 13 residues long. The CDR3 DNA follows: TGTGCCAGCAGTTTAGTTCCGGGGGGTGAGCAGTTCTTC. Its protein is CASSLVPGGEQFF.

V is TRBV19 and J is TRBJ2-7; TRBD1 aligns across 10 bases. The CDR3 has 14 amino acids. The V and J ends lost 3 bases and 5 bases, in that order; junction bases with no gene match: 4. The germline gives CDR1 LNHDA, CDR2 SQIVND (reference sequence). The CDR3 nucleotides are TGTGCCAGTAGTATGGAGACAGGGGGCCACGAGCAGTACTTC. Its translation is CASSMETGGHEQYF.

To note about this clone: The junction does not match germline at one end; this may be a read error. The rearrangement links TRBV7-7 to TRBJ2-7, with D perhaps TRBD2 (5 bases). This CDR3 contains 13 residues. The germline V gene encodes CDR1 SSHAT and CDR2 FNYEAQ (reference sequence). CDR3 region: CASSLELGSEQYF. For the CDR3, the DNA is TGTGCTAGCAGCTTAGAACTAGGGTCCGAGCAGTACTTC.

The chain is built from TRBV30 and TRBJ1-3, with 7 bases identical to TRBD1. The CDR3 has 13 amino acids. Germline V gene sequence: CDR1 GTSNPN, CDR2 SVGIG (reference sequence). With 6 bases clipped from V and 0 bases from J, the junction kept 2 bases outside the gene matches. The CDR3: CACDRASGNTIYF. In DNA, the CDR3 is TGTGCCTGTGACAGGGCCTCTGGAAACACCATATATTTT.

In DNA, the CDR3 is TGTGCCAGCAGTTTGGACAGAGTCAGCGAGACCCAGTACTTC. Translated, it gives CASSLDRVSETQYF. The chain recombines TRBV2 with TRBJ2-5; TRBD1 is a possible D gene (6 bases). This CDR3 spans 14 amino acids. The V end lost 5 bases, the J end lost 5 bases, and 15 bases lay between the germline ends. Germline V CDR1 and CDR2: SNHLY, FYNNEI.

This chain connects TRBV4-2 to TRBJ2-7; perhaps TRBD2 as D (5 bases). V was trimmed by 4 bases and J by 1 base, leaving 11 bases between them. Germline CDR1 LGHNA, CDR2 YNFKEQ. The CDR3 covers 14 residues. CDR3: CASSPRRPSYEQYF. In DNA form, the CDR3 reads TGTGCCAGCAGCCCGAGGAGGCCATCCTACGAGCAGTACTTC.

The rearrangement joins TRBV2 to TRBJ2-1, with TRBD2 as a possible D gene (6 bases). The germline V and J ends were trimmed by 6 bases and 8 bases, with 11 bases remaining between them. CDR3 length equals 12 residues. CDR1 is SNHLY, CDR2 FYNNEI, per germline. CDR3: CASREEGDEQFF. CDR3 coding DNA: TGTGCCAGCAGGGAGGAGGGCGATGAGCAGTTCTTC. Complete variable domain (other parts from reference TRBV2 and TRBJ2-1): EPEVTQTPSHQVTQMGQEVILRCVPISNHLYFYWYRQILGQKVEFLVSFYNNEISEKSEIFDDQFSVERPDGSNFTLKIRSTKLEDSAMYFCASREEGDEQFFGPGTRLTVL.

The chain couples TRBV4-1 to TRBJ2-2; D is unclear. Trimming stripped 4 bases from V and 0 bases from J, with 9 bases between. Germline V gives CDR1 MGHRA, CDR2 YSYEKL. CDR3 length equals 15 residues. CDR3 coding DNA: TGCGCCAGCAGCCCGGGCAGAGCGAACACCGGGGAGCTGTTTTTT. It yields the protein CASSPGRANTGELFF.

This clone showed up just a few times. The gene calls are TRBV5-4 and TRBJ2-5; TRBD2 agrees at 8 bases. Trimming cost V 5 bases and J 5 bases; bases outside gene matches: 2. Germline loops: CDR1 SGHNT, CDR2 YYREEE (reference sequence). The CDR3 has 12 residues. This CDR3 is CASSREGETQYF. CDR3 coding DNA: TGTGCCAGCAGTCGGGAGGGGGAGACCCAGTACTTC.

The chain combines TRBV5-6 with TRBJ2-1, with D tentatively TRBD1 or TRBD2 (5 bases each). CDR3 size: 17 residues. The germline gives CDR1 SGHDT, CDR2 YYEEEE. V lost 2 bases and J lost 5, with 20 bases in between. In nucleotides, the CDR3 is TGTGCCAGCAGCTTTTTGGGGGAGACCCTACACGACAATGAGCAGTTCTTC. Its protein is CASSFLGETLHDNEQFF.

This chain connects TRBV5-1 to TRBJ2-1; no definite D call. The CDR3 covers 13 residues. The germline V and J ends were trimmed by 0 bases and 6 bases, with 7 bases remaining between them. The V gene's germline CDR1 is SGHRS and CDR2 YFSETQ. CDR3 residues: CASSLGWSNEQFF. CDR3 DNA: TGCGCCAGCAGCTTGGGGTGGAGCAATGAGCAGTTCTTC. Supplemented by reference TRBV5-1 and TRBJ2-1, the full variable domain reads KAGVTQTPRYLIKTRGQQVTLSCSPISGHRSVSWYQQTPGQGLQFLFEYFSETQRNKGNFPGRFSGRQFSNSRSEMNVSTLELGDSALYLCASSLGWSNEQFFGPGTRLTVL.

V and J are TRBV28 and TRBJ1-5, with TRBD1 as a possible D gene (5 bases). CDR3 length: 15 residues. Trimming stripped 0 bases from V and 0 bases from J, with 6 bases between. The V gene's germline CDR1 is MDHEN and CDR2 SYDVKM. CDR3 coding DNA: TGTGCCAGCAGTTTATGGGGGGGTAGCAATCAGCCCCAGCATTTT. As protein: CASSLWGGSNQPQHF.

The CDR3 loop is CASSSRGDGNTIYF. The CDR3 DNA reads as TGTGCCAGCAGCTCCAGGGGGGATGGAAACACCATATATTTT. The chain carries TRBV5-4 and TRBJ1-3; 7 bases map to TRBD1. The ends lost 3 bases at V and 3 bases at J; junction bases unmatched: 3. The V gene's germline CDR1 is SGHNT and CDR2 YYREEE (reference sequence). CDR3 length: 14 residues.

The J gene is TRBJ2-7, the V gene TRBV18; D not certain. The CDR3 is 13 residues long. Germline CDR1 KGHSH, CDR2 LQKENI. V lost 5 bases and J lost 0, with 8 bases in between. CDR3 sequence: CASSVVSSYEQYF. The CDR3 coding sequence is TGTGCCAGCTCAGTGGTAAGCTCCTACGAGCAGTACTTC. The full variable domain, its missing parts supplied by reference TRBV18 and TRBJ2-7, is NAGVMQNPRHLVRRRGQEARLRCSPMKGHSHVYWYRQLPEEGLKFMVYLQKENIIDESGMPKERFSAEFPKEGPSILRIQQVVRGDSAAYFCASSVVSSYEQYFGPGTRLTVT.

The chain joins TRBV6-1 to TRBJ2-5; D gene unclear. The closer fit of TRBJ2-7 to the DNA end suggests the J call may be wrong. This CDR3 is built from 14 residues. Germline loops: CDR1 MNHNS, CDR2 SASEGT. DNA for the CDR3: TGTGCCAGCACACGTAAGGAAAACGCCTACGAGCAGTACTTC. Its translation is CASTRKENAYEQYF.

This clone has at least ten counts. CDR3: CASSQALAGLPYEQYF. CDR3 nucleotides: TGCGCCAGCAGCCAAGCTCTAGCGGGCCTACCCTACGAGCAGTACTTC. The V and J genes are TRBV4-3 and TRBJ2-7, with 8 bases that match TRBD2. CDR1 and CDR2 (germline): LGHNA, YSLEER. V was clipped by 1 base and J by 2 bases; unmatched bases: 7. The CDR3 length is 16 residues.

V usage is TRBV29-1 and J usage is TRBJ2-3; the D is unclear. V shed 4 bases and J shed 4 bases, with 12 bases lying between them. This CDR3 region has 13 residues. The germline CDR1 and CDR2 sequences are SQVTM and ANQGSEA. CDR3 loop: CSVVPVVADTQYF. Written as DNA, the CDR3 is TGCAGCGTTGTTCCGGTAGTGGCAGATACGCAGTATTTT.

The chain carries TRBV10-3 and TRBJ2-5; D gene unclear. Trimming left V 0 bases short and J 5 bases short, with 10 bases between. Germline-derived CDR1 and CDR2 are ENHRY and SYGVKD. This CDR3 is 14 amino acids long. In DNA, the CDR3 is TGTGCCATCAGTGAGTCGAGTGGTACGGAGACCCAGTACTTC. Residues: CAISESSGTETQYF.

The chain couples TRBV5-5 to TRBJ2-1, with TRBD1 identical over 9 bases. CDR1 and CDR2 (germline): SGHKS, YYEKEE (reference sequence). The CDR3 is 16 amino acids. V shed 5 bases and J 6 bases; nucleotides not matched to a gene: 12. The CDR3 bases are TGTGCCAGCAGGGTAACAGGGGGCGTTGTAGGCAATGAGCAGTTCTTC. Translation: CASRVTGGVVGNEQFF.

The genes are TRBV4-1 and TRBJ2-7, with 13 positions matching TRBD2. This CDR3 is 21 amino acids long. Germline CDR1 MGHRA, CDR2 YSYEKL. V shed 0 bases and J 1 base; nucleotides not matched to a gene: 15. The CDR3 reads CASSQESRRLAGGFPSYEQYF. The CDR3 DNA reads TGCGCCAGCAGCCAAGAGTCAAGGAGACTAGCGGGGGGTTTTCCTTCCTACGAGCAGTACTTC.

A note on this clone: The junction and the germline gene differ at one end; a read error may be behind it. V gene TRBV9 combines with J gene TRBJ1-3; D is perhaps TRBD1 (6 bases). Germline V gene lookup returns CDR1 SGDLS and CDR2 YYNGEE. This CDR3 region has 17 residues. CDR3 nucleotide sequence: TGTACCAGCAGCGCCTCGGGGGGGCGCAACTCTGGAAACACCATATATTTT. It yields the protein CTSSASGGRNSGNTIYF.

DNA for the CDR3: TGTGCCAGCTCACCAGAGATTGGAGATACGCAGTATTTT. This sequence encodes CASSPEIGDTQYF. V is TRBV18 and J is TRBJ2-3; no reliable D call. CDR3 length: 13 amino acids. Trimming cost V 2 bases and J 5 bases, with 8 bases left between them. From germline, CDR1 is KGHSH and CDR2 LQKENI.

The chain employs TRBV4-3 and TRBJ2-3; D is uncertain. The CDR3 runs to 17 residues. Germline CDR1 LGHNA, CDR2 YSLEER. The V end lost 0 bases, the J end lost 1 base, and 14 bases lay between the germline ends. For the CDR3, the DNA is TGCGCCAGCAGCCAAGATCCTACACCAACCGGCACAGATACGCAGTATTTT. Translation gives CASSQDPTPTGTDTQYF.

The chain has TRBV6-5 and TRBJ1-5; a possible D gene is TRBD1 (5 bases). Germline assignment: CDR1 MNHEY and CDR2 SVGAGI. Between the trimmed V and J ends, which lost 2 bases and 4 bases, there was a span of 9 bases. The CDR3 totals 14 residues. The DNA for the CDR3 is TGTGCCAGCAGTTACCTGGGGGGGAATCAGCCCCAGCATTTT. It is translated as CASSYLGGNQPQHF.

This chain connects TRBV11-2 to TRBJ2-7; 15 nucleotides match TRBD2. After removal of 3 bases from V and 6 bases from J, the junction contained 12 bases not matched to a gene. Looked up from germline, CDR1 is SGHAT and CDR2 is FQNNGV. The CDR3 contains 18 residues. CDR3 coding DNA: TGTGCCAGCAGCTTTGACTCCGGGACTAGCGGGAGGTCAAGCGAGCAGTACTTC. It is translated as CASSFDSGTSGRSSEQYF.

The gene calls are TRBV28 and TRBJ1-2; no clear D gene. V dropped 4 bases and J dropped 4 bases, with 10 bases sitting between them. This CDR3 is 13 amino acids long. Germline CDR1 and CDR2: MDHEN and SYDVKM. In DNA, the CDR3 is TGTGCCAGCAGTTCCCGGACGGCCTATGGCTACACCTTC. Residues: CASSSRTAYGYTF.